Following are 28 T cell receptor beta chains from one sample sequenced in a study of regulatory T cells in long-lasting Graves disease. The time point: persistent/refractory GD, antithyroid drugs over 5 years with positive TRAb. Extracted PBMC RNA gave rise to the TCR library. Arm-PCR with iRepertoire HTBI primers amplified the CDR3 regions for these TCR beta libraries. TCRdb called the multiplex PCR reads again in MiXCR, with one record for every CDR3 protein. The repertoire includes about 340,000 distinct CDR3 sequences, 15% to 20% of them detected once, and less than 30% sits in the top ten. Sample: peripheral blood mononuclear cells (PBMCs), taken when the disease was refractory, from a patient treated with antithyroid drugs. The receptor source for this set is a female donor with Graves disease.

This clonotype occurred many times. Written as DNA, the CDR3 is TGTGCCAGCAGCATCGGGACAGGGGGACACTACGAGCAGTACTTC. It yields the protein CASSIGTGGHYEQYF. V usage is TRBV11-2 and J usage is TRBJ2-7; 11 positions match TRBD1. Trimming took 5 bases from V and 3 from J; bases not matched to a gene: 6. Germline V gives CDR1 SGHAT, CDR2 FQNNGV. The CDR3 sequence is 15 residues long.

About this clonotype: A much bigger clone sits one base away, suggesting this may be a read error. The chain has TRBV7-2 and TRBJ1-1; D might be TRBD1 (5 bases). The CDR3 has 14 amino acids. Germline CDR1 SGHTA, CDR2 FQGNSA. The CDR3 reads CACSPPQGGTEAFF. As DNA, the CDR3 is TGTGCCTGCAGCCCCCCCCAGGGTGGAACTGAAGCTTTCTTT. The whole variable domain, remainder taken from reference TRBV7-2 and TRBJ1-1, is GAGVSQSPSNKVTEKGKDVELRCDPISGHTALYWYRQSLGQGLEFLIYFQGNSAPDKSGLPSDRFSAERTGGSVSTLTIQRTQQEDSAVYLCACSPPQGGTEAFFGQGTRLTVV.

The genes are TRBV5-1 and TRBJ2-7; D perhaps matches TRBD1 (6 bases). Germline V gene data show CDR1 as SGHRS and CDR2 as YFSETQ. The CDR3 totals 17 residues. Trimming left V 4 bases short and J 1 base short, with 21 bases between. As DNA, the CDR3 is TGCGCCAGCAGCCTCGGTGGGTTTAACAGGGTATCCTACGAGCAGTACTTC. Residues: CASSLGGFNRVSYEQYF.

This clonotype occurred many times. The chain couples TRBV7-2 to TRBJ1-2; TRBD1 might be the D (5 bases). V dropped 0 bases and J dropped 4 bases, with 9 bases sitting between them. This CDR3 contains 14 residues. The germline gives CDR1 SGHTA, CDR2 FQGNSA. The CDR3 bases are TGTGCCAGCAGCTTAGCGCGGGGCCCCTATGGCTACACCTTC. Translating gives CASSLARGPYGYTF.

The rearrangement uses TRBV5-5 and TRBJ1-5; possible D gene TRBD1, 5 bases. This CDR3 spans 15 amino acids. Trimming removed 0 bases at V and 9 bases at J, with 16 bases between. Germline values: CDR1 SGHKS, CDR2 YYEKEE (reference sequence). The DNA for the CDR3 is TGTGCCAGCAGCTTGGTCTTGGCAGGGCCGGGGCCCCAGCATTTT. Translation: CASSLVLAGPGPQHF.

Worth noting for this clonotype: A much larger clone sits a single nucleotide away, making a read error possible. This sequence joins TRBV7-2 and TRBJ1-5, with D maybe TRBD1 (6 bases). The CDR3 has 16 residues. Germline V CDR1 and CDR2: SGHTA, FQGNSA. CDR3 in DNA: TGTGCCAGCAGCTTATTGGGTGCGGGGGGCAATCAGTCCCAGCATTTT. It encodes CASSLLGAGGNQSQHF.

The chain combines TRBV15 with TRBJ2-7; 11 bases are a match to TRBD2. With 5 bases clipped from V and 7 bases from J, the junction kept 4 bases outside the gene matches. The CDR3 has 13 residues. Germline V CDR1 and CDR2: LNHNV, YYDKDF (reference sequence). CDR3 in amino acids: CATSVLAGEEQYF. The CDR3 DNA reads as TGTGCCACCAGCGTACTAGCGGGGGAGGAGCAGTACTTC.

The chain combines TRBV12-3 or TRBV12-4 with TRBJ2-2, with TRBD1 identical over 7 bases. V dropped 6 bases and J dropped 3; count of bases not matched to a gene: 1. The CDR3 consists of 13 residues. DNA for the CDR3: TGTGCCAGCAGCACAGGGGACACCGGGGAGCTGTTTTTT. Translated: CASSTGDTGELFF.

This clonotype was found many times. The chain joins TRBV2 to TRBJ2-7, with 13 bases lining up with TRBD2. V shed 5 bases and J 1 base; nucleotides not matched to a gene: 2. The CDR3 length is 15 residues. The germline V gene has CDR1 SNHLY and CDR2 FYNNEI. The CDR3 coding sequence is TGTGCCAGCAGTTCGGGACTAGCGGGGTCCTACGAGCAGTACTTC. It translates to CASSSGLAGSYEQYF.

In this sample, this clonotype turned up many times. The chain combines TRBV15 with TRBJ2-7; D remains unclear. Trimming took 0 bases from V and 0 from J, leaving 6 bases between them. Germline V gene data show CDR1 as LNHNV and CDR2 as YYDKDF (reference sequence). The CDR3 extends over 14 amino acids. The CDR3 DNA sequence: TGTGCCACCAGCAGAGAAGGGAACTCCTACGAGCAGTACTTC. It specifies CATSREGNSYEQYF.

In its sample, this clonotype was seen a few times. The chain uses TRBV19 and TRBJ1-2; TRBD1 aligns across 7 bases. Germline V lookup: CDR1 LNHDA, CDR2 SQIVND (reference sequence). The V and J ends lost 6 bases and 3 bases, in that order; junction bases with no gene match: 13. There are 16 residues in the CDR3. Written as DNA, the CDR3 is TGTGCCAGTAGGCTGGCCTCACAGGGGACCTACTATGGCTACACCTTC. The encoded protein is CASRLASQGTYYGYTF.

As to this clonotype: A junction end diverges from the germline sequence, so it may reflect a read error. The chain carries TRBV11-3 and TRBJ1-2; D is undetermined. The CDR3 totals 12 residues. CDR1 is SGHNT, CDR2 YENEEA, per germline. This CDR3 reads CANSSDKYGYTF. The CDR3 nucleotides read TGTGCCAACAGCTCCGACAAGTATGGCTACACCTTC. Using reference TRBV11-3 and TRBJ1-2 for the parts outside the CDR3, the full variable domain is EAGVVQSPRYKIIEKKQPVAFWCNPISGHNTLYWYLQNLGQGPELLIRYENEEAVDDSQLPKDRFSAERLKGVDSTLKIQPAELGDSAVYLCANSSDKYGYTFGSGTRLTVV.

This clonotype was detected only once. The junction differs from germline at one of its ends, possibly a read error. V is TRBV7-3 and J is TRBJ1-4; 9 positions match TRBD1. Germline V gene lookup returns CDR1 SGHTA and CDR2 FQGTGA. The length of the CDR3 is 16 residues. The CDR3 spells CASSARPGTGTEKLLF. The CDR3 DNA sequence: TGTGCCAGCAGCGCCCGCCCCGGGACAGGGACTGAAAAACTGCTTTTT.

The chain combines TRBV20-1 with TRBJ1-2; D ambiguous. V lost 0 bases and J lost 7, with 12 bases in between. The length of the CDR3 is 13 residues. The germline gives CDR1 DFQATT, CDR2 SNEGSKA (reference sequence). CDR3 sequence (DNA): TGCAGTGCTAGAGAGGGCCCCCTGGGTGGCTACACCTTC. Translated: CSAREGPLGGYTF.

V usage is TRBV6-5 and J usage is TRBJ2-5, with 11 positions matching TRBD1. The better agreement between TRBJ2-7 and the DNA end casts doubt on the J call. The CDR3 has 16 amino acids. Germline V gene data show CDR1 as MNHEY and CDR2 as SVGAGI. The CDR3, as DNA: TGTGCCAGCAGTTACTCCTGGGGACAGGGGGCCTACGAGCAGTACTTC. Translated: CASSYSWGQGAYEQYF.

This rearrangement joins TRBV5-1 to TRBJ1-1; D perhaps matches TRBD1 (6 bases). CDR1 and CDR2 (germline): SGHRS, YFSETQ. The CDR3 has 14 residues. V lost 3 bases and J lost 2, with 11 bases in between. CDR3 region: CASSSRTDNTEAFF. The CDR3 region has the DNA TGCGCCAGCAGCTCTCGGACAGACAACACTGAAGCTTTCTTT.

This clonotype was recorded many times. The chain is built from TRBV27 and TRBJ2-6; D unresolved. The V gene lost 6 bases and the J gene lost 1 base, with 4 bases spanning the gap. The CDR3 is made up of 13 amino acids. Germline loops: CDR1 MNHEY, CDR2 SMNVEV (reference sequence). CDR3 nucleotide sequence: TGTGCCAGCAGATTTTCTGGGGCCAACGTCCTGACTTTC. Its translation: CASRFSGANVLTF.

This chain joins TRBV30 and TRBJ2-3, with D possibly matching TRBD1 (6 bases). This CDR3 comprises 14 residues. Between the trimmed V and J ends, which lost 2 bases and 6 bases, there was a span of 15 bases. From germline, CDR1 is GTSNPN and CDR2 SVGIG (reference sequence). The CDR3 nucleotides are TGTGCCTGGAGTCGGACAGTGAGGCGGGATACGCAGTATTTT. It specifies CAWSRTVRRDTQYF.

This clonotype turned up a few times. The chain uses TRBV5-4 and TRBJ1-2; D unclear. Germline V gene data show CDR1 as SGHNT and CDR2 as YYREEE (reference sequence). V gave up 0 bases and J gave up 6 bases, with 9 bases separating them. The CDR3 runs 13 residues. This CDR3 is CASSLAREDGYTF. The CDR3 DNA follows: TGTGCCAGCAGCTTGGCAAGGGAGGATGGCTACACCTTC.

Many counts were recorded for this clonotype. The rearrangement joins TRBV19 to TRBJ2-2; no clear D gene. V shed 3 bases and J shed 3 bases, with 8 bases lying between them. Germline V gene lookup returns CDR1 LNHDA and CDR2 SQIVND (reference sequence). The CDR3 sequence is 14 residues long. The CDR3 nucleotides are TGTGCCAGTAGTATCGGGCCCTACACCGGGGAGCTGTTTTTT. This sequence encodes CASSIGPYTGELFF.

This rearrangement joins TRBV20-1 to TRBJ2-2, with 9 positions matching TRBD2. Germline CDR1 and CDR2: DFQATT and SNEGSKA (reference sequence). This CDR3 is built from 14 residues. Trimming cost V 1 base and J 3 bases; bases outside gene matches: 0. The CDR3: CSARGTSDTGELFF. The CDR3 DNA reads TGCAGTGCTAGAGGGACTAGCGACACCGGGGAGCTGTTTTTT.

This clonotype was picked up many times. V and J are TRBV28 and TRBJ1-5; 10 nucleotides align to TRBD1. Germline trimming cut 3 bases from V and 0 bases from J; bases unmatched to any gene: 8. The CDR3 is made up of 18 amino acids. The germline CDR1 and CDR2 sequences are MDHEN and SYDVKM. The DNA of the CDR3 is TGTGCCAGCAGTTTTGGGGACAGGGGATGGTCTAGCAATCAGCCCCAGCATTTT. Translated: CASSFGDRGWSSNQPQHF.

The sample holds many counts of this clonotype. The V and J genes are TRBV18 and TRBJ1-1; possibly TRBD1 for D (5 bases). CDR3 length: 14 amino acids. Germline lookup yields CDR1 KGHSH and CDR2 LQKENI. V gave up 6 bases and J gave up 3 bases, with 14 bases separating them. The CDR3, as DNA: TGTGCCAGCTCCCCGGGGGGGTTCTACACTGAAGCTTTCTTT. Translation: CASSPGGFYTEAFF.

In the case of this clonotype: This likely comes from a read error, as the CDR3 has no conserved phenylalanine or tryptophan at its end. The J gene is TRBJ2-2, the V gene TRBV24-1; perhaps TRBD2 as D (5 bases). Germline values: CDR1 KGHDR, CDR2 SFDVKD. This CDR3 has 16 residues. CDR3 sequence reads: CASSYSFGENTGELFL. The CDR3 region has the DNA TGTGCCAGCAGTTACTCTTTCGGGGAGAACACCGGGGAGCTGTTTCTT.

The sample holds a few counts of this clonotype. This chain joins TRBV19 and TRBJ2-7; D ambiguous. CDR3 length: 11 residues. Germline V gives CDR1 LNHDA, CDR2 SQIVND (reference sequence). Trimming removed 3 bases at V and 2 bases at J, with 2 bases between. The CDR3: CASSIAYEQYF. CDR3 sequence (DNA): TGTGCCAGTAGTATCGCCTACGAGCAGTACTTC.

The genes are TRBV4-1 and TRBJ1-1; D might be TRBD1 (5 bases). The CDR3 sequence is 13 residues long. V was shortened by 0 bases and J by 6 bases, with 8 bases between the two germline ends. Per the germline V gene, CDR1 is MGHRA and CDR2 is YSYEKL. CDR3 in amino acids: CASSQDRVPEAFF. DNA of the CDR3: TGCGCCAGCAGCCAAGACAGGGTTCCTGAAGCTTTCTTT.

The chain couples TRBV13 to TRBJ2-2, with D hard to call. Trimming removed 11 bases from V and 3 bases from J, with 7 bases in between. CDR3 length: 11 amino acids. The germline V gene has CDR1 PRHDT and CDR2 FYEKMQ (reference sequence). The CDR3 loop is CAVMDTGELFF. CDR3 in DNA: TGTGCCGTGATGGACACCGGGGAGCTGTTTTTT.

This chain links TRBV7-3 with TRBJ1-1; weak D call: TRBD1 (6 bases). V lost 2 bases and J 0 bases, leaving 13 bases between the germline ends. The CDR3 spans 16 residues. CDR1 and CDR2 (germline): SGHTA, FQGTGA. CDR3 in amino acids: CASSLLGQGLNTEAFF. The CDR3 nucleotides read TGTGCCAGCAGCTTATTGGGACAAGGTTTGAACACTGAAGCTTTCTTT.